A single sample is the source of the 27 T cell receptor beta chains below, sequenced in a study of Graves' ophthalmopathy and Graves' hyperthyroidism. Amplifying from RNA transcripts, the study obtained TCR beta CDR3 regions. HTBI primers were used in a first-round RT-PCR, which preceded a second-round multiplex PCR. TCRdb re-analysed the multiplex PCR reads in MiXCR, keeping a single row per CDR3 protein. Of more than 550,000 distinct CDR3 sequences listed, under 50% are singletons. The sample comprised peripheral blood. These receptors were taken from an adult man with Graves' ophthalmopathy.

This clonotype was counted ten times or more. The chain is built from TRBV10-3 and TRBJ2-5; 9 nucleotides line up with TRBD1. Trimming took 4 bases from V and 2 from J; bases not matched to a gene: 11. CDR1 and CDR2 (germline): ENHRY, SYGVKD. This CDR3 is built from 17 residues. CDR3 loop: CAISALGQGLGQETQYF. The CDR3 region has the DNA TGTGCCATCAGTGCCCTCGGACAGGGGCTGGGGCAAGAGACCCAGTACTTC.

This clonotype was counted between two and nine times. This rearrangement joins TRBV7-2 to TRBJ2-2; 8 bases map to TRBD1. In germline, CDR1 is SGHTA, CDR2 FQGNSA. The CDR3 length is 15 residues. V lost 6 bases to trimming and J lost 6 bases; unmatched junction nucleotides: 9. The CDR3 protein is CASSKDRVEAGELFF. CDR3 nucleotide sequence: TGTGCCAGCAGTAAGGACAGGGTGGAGGCCGGGGAGCTGTTTTTT.

This clonotype was counted many times. The CDR3, as DNA: TGTGCCAGTAGTGCGACAGCATCAGCAGAGACCCAGTACTTC. This gives the protein CASSATASAETQYF. V is TRBV19 and J is TRBJ2-5, with D perhaps TRBD1 (5 bases). Germline V gene sequence: CDR1 LNHDA, CDR2 SQIVND (reference sequence). This CDR3 region has 14 residues. The V and J ends lost 5 bases and 4 bases respectively, with 14 bases between them.

The chain's CDR3 is CAPRGQNTEAFF. The CDR3 coding sequence is TGTGCCCCCCGGGGCCAGAACACTGAAGCTTTCTTT. The chain is built from TRBV24-1 and TRBJ1-1, with a tentative D call TRBD1 (5 bases). The germline V gene encodes CDR1 KGHDR and CDR2 SFDVKD. The CDR3 runs 12 residues. V lost 12 bases to trimming and J lost 1 base, with 11 bases between them.

This chain links TRBV10-3 with TRBJ1-2, with D possibly TRBD1 on 6 matching bases. Trimming stripped 4 bases from V and 6 bases from J, with 15 bases between. There are 14 residues in the CDR3. Germline CDR1 and CDR2: ENHRY and SYGVKD. The CDR3 DNA follows: TGTGCCATCAGTGGTGGGGACACTGAGAATGGCTACACCTTC. Protein product: CAISGGDTENGYTF.

This clonotype was observed a handful of times. The chain links TRBV6-4 to TRBJ1-5, with D possibly TRBD1 on 6 matching bases. This CDR3 is 15 amino acids long. V was shortened by 5 bases and J by 5 bases, with 16 bases between the two germline ends. Germline CDR1 MRHNA, CDR2 SNTAGT. CDR3 DNA: TGTGCCAGCAGTTTAGGGCAGAACAGGGATCAGCCCCAGCATTTT. As protein: CASSLGQNRDQPQHF.

The genes are TRBV2 and TRBJ1-1; no clear D gene. CDR3 size: 14 residues. From germline, CDR1 is SNHLY and CDR2 FYNNEI. The ends were cut back, 4 bases at V and 1 base at J, with 10 bases in the middle. Here the CDR3 reads CASSVSRGNTEAFF. CDR3 coding DNA: TGTGCCAGCAGTGTGTCGAGAGGGAACACTGAAGCTTTCTTT.

This clonotype was seen ten or more times. At one end, the junction sequence differs from germline, possibly due to a read error. The rearrangement uses TRBV19 and TRBJ1-2; D gene uncertain. CDR3 length: 11 amino acids. Germline CDR1 LNHDA, CDR2 SQIVND (reference sequence). CDR3 sequence: CASTPPAGYTF. The DNA for the CDR3 is TGTGCAAGTACCCCTCCGGCTGGCTACACCTTC.

This chain links TRBV11-2 with TRBJ2-7; D is unclear. This CDR3 has 16 residues. Germline V gives CDR1 SGHAT, CDR2 FQNNGV. Trimming took off 5 bases at V and 1 base at J, with 18 bases between the two ends. The CDR3 here is CASSLSGSEVSYEQYF. Written as DNA, the CDR3 is TGTGCCAGCAGCCTCTCTGGTTCAGAAGTTTCCTACGAGCAGTACTTC.

V gene TRBV10-3 combines with J gene TRBJ1-1; D remains unclear. With 6 bases removed from V and 7 bases from J, the gap between germline ends came to 18 bases. In germline, CDR1 is ENHRY, CDR2 SYGVKD. The CDR3 length is 14 residues. Here the CDR3 reads CAISQGYRSGEAFF. The CDR3 nucleotides are TGTGCCATCAGCCAAGGGTATCGGAGTGGTGAAGCTTTCTTT.

The chain has TRBV20-1 and TRBJ1-4; D gene uncertain. Germline assignment: CDR1 DFQATT and CDR2 SNEGSKA (reference sequence). Trimming removed 0 bases at V and 2 bases at J, with 13 bases between. This CDR3 spans 16 amino acids. The DNA for the CDR3 is TGCAGTGCTAGAGATCTTGGGGTTTCTACTAATGAAAAACTGTTTTTT. Protein: CSARDLGVSTNEKLFF.

The V and J genes are TRBV19 and TRBJ2-2; D gene unclear. The germline CDR1 and CDR2 sequences are LNHDA and SQIVND (reference sequence). Trimming left V 6 bases short and J 13 bases short, with 9 bases between. The CDR3 runs 10 residues. The CDR3 DNA sequence: TGTGCCAGTAGGACGGCAGGGCTGTTTTTT. The encoded protein is CASRTAGLFF.

With respect to this clonotype: This may be a read error: a much more frequent sequence differs by one nucleotide. The conserved closing phenylalanine or tryptophan is absent in this CDR3, likely reflecting a read error. This chain connects TRBV5-1 to TRBJ2-5, with D perhaps being TRBD1 or TRBD2 (5 bases each). CDR1 and CDR2 (germline): SGHRS, YFSETQ. The CDR3 contains 13 residues. CDR3 sequence reads: CASSWDGGRDQYV. The CDR3 nucleotides are TGTGCCAGCAGTTGGGACGGCGGTAGGGACCAGTACGTC.

The CDR3 DNA sequence: TGTGCCAGCAGCGCCCCAGGGACCTACAATCAGTACTTC. Amino acids: CASSAPGTYNQYF. The rearrangement uses TRBV2 and TRBJ2-7; D assignment may be TRBD1 or TRBD2 (5 bases each). V dropped 6 bases and J dropped 10 bases, with 19 bases sitting between them. In germline, CDR1 is SNHLY, CDR2 FYNNEI. The CDR3 consists of 13 residues. The full variable domain, with the rest looked up from reference TRBV2 and TRBJ2-7, is EPEVTQTPSHQVTQMGQEVILRCVPISNHLYFYWYRQILGQKVEFLVSFYNNEISEKSEIFDDQFSVERPDGSNFTLKIRSTKLEDSAMYFCASSAPGTYNQYFGPGTRLTVT.

The chain uses TRBV7-6 and TRBJ1-6, with 7 bases aligning to TRBD1. The CDR3 spans 13 residues. Trimming at V came to 1 base and at J to 9 bases, leaving 0 bases not matched to a gene. Germline CDR1 is SGHVS and CDR2 is FNYEAQ. Here the CDR3 reads CASSLGQGSPLHF. The CDR3 DNA reads as TGTGCCAGCAGCTTAGGACAGGGTTCACCCCTCCACTTT. Variable domain in full (rest from reference TRBV7-6 and TRBJ1-6): GAGVSQSPRYKVTKRGQDVALRCDPISGHVSLYWYRQALGQGPEFLTYFNYEAQQDKSGLPNDRFSAERPEGSISTLTIQRTEQRDSAMYRCASSLGQGSPLHFGNGTRLTVT.

At least ten counts were recorded for this clonotype. J is TRBJ2-7 and V is TRBV20-1, with 7 nucleotides matching TRBD2. CDR3 size: 13 residues. The junction had 2 bases not matched to a gene; V was cut back by 3 bases and J by 0 bases. Germline lookup yields CDR1 DFQATT and CDR2 SNEGSKA (reference sequence). This CDR3 reads CSASGGSSYEQYF. The CDR3 DNA is TGCAGTGCTAGCGGGGGGAGCTCCTACGAGCAGTACTTC.

The chain uses TRBV19 and TRBJ2-1, with D hard to call. This CDR3 is 14 amino acids long. V was shortened by 10 bases and J by 4 bases, with 17 bases between the two germline ends. The germline gives CDR1 LNHDA, CDR2 SQIVND (reference sequence). The CDR3 DNA reads as TGTGCCACCGCCGCGGCGGTCCTGTACAATGAGCAGTTCTTC. Its protein is CATAAAVLYNEQFF.

This clonotype has a count of ten or more. V is TRBV7-2 and J is TRBJ1-1; D is uncertain. The V end was cut by 5 bases, the J end by 8 bases, with 15 bases between. This CDR3 region has 13 residues. Looked up from germline, CDR1 is SGHTA and CDR2 is FQGNSA. For the CDR3, the DNA is TGTGCCAGCAGCCCCCGGACGGTCACCGAAGCTTTCTTT. It translates to CASSPRTVTEAFF.

Remarks on this clonotype: Because it lacks the conserved phenylalanine or tryptophan at the end, this CDR3 is likely a read error. The chain recombines TRBV10-3 with TRBJ2-2; D is undetermined. The CDR3 consists of 16 residues. Per germline, CDR1 ENHRY and CDR2 SYGVKD. V shed 0 bases and J shed 2 bases, with 10 bases lying between them. CDR3 bases: TGTGCCATCAGTGAGTCCCCAGCCGTTAACACCGGGGAGCTGTTTTCC. Translating gives CAISESPAVNTGELFS.

This clonotype showed up just a few times. The chain couples TRBV27 to TRBJ1-2, with 11 bases aligning to TRBD1. V lost 0 bases, J lost 12 bases, and 3 bases stayed unmatched. Germline V gene data show CDR1 as MNHEY and CDR2 as SMNVEV (reference sequence). This CDR3 contains 13 residues. This CDR3 reads CASSLSGQGANTF. The CDR3 bases are TGTGCCAGCAGTTTATCTGGACAGGGGGCAAACACCTTC.

Of note for this clonotype: Just one base apart from a much larger clone, this may be a read error. The genes are TRBV5-5 and TRBJ2-5, with D possibly being TRBD1 (6 bases). CDR1 SGHKS and CDR2 YYEKEE come from the germline V gene (reference sequence). This CDR3 is built from 15 residues. Deletions cut 4 bases from V and 4 bases from J, with 17 bases between. The CDR3 DNA reads TGTGCCAGCAGCAAAGGGACATCGTTTGGAGAGACCCAGTACTTC. Translation gives CASSKGTSFGETQYF.

On this clonotype: This may stem from a read error, because a much larger clone lies one nucleotide away. V gene TRBV10-3 combines with J gene TRBJ2-5; D is possibly TRBD1 or TRBD2 (5 bases each). CDR3 size: 13 residues. The ends were cut back, 6 bases at V and 7 bases at J, with 15 bases in the middle. Germline CDR1 is ENHRY and CDR2 is SYGVKD. The CDR3 loop is CAISREIGGTQYF. DNA for the CDR3: TGTGCCATCAGCAGGGAGATAGGTGGGACCCAGTACTTC.

The CDR3, as DNA: TGTGCCAGTACAGGACAGTTTAGCTATGGCTACACCTTC. This codes for CASTGQFSYGYTF. The rearrangement uses TRBV19 and TRBJ1-2, with D possibly TRBD1 on 6 matching bases. V was shortened by 7 bases and J by 4 bases, with 13 bases between the two germline ends. The CDR3 sequence is 13 residues long. CDR1 is LNHDA, CDR2 SQIVND, per germline (reference sequence).

In this sample, this clonotype turned up many times. The chain couples TRBV9 to TRBJ2-5; 9 bases are shared with TRBD2. This CDR3 has 15 amino acids. V lost 4 bases and J lost 3; bases outside the gene matches: 7. Germline-derived CDR1 and CDR2 are SGDLS and YYNGEE. The CDR3 DNA follows: TGTGCCAGCAGCCATAGGACTAGCGATAAAGAGACCCAGTACTTC. This sequence encodes CASSHRTSDKETQYF. The variable domain in full, with the rest retrieved from reference TRBV9 and TRBJ2-5, is DSGVTQTPKHLITATGQRVTLRCSPRSGDLSVYWYQQSLDQGLQFLIQYYNGEERAKGNILERFSAQQFPDLHSELNLSSLELGDSALYFCASSHRTSDKETQYFGPGTRLLVL.

In nucleotides, the CDR3 is TGTGCCAGCAGTGAACGGGACAGGGGGCGTTGGACCGGGGAGCTGTTTTTT. Its protein is CASSERDRGRWTGELFF. This chain connects TRBV2 to TRBJ2-2; 12 bases map to TRBD1. The CDR3 contains 17 residues. Germline assignment: CDR1 SNHLY and CDR2 FYNNEI. V gave up 2 bases and J gave up 5 bases; unmatched junction bases: 6.

Written as DNA, the CDR3 is TGTGCCAGTAGTATGAGCCGGGCGAGCTCCTATAATTCACCCCTCCACTTT. Its translation is CASSMSRASSYNSPLHF. The chain carries TRBV19 and TRBJ1-6; D gene ambiguous. The CDR3 consists of 17 residues. The V end was cut by 3 bases, the J end by 0 bases, with 12 bases between. From germline, CDR1 is LNHDA and CDR2 SQIVND (reference sequence). The full variable domain, its missing parts supplied by reference TRBV19 and TRBJ1-6, is DGGITQSPKYLFRKEGQNVTLSCEQNLNHDAMYWYRQDPGQGLRLIYYSQIVNDFQKGDIAEGYSVSREKKESFPLTVTSAQKNPTAFYLCASSMSRASSYNSPLHFGNGTRLTVT.

The chain carries TRBV19 and TRBJ1-1; 7 nucleotides match TRBD1. The length of the CDR3 is 13 residues. The germline V gene has CDR1 LNHDA and CDR2 SQIVND (reference sequence). Here the CDR3 reads CATPGGIDTEAFF. In DNA form, the CDR3 reads TGTGCTACCCCAGGGGGGATCGACACTGAAGCTTTCTTT.